The 5 T cell receptor beta chains below all came from one sample that was sequenced in a study of control samples from healthy donors and cancer patients. Measured with immunoSEQ multiplex PCR; TCRdb has only the in-frame clones, and not every one. The table has more than 20,000 clones, approximately 89% seen once. The sequencing sample was made of PBMCs. All receptors derive from a man aged 55 to 70 with head and neck cancer.

The chain joins TRBV27 to TRBJ2-2; D gene uncertain. This CDR3 is 15 amino acids long. Germline assignment: CDR1 MNHEY and CDR2 SMNVEV (reference sequence). V lost 9 bases, J lost 4 bases, and 18 bases lay in between. The CDR3 is CASRTTSEATGELFF. The CDR3 DNA follows: TGTGCCAGTAGAACAACCTCAGAAGCCACCGGGGAGCTGTTTTTT.

V gene TRBV7-9 combines with J gene TRBJ2-1; D is unresolved. The germline V and J ends were trimmed by 1 base and 5 bases, with 3 bases remaining between them. Germline CDR1 SEHNR, CDR2 FQNEAQ (reference sequence). The CDR3 length is 12 residues. CDR3: CASSLDHNEQFF. The CDR3 nucleotides are TGTGCCAGCAGCTTAGACCACAATGAGCAGTTCTTC.

This clone was picked up a small number of times. The J gene is TRBJ1-3, the V gene TRBV6-5, with 9 nucleotides matching TRBD1. J lost 9 bases, V lost 6 bases, and 9 bases had no gene match. In germline, CDR1 is MNHEY, CDR2 SVGAGI. The CDR3 runs to 14 residues. The CDR3, as DNA: TGTGCCAGCAGGGAGGGACAGGGAAGTCTCACCATATATTTT. It encodes CASREGQGSLTIYF.

This rearrangement joins TRBV3-1 (or the pseudogene TRBV3-2) to TRBJ1-2, with 7 bases identical to TRBD1. Germline CDR1 LGHDT, CDR2 YNNKEL (reference sequence). This CDR3 is 16 amino acids long. V dropped 4 bases and J dropped 0; count of bases not matched to a gene: 8. The CDR3 region is CASSRSPGTANYGYTF. The CDR3 DNA reads TGTGCCAGCAGCCGCTCCCCCGGGACAGCTAACTATGGCTACACCTTC.

The gene calls are TRBV3-1 (or the pseudogene TRBV3-2) and TRBJ1-2; TRBD1 aligns across 9 bases. Germline V gene lookup returns CDR1 LGHDT and CDR2 YNNKEL (reference sequence). This CDR3 contains 15 residues. With 1 base clipped from V and 4 bases from J, the junction kept 4 bases outside the gene matches. Here the CDR3 reads CASSQVGTGLYGYTF. The CDR3 region has the DNA TGTGCCAGCAGCCAAGTGGGGACAGGGCTCTATGGCTACACCTTC.